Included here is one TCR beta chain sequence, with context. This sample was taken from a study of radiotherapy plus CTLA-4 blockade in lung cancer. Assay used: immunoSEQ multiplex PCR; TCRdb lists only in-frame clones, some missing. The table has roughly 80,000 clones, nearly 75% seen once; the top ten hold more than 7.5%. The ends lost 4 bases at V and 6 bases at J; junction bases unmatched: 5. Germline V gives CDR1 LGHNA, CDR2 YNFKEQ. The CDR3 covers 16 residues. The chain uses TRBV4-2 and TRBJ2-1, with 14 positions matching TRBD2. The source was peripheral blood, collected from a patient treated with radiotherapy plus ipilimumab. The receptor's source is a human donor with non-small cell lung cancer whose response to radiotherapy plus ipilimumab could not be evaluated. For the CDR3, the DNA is TGTGCCAGCAGCCCACCGGGACTAGCGGGGGTCAATGAGCAGTTCTTC. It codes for CASSPPGLAGVNEQFF.